This TCR beta chain was identified during a study of T cells of healthy individuals. TCRdb reanalysed the 5' RACE reads using MiXCR and keeps one entry per CDR3 protein. The top ten hold about 16% of the sample, which has 53,000 or so distinct CDR3 sequences, about 14% seen once. The length of the CDR3 is 14 residues. CDR1 and CDR2 from the germline V gene are SGHAT and FQNNGV. V was trimmed by 1 base and J by 7 bases, leaving 11 bases between them. This clonotype appeared many times. The genes are TRBV11-2 and TRBJ2-1; a possible D gene is TRBD2 (5 bases). This clonotype originated in a human donor in good health. The CDR3 DNA reads TGTGCCAGCAGCTTAGCCGGGGTCTTGAATGAGCAGTTCTTC. Its protein product is CASSLAGVLNEQFF.